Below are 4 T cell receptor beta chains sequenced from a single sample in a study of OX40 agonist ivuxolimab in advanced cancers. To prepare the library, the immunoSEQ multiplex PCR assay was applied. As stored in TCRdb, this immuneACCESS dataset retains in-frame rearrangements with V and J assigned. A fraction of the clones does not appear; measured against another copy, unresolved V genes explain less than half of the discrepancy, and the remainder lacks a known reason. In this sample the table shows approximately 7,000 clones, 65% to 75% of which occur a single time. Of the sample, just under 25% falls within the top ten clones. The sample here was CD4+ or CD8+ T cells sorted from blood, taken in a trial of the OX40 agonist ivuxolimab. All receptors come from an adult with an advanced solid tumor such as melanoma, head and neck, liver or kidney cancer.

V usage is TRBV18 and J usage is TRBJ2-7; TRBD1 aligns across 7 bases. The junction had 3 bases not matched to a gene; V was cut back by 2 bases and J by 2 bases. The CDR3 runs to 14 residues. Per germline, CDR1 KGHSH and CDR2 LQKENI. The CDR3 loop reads CASSPGTVPYEQYF. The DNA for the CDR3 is TGTGCCAGCTCACCAGGGACAGTTCCCTACGAGCAGTACTTC.

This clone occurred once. This CDR3 reads CASSLYQGGSTEAFF. The CDR3 nucleotides are TGTGCCAGCAGTTTATACCAGGGTGGAAGCACTGAAGCTTTCTTT. This chain joins TRBV28 and TRBJ1-1, with D possibly being TRBD1 (5 bases). The CDR3 loop spans 15 amino acids. Trimming took off 1 base at V and 4 bases at J, with 13 bases between the two ends. Per germline, CDR1 MDHEN and CDR2 SYDVKM.

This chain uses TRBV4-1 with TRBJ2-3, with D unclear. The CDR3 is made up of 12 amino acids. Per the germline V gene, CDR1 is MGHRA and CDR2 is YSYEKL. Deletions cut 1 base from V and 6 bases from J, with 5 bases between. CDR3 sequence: CASSQVPDTQYF. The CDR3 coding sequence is TGCGCCAGCAGCCAAGTCCCCGATACGCAGTATTTT.

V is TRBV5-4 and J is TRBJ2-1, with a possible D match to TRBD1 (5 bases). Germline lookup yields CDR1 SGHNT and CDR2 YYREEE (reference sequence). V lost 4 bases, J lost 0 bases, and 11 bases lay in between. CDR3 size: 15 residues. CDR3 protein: CASSLDKSSYNEQFF. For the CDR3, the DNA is TGTGCCAGCAGCCTGGACAAGAGCTCCTACAATGAGCAGTTCTTC.